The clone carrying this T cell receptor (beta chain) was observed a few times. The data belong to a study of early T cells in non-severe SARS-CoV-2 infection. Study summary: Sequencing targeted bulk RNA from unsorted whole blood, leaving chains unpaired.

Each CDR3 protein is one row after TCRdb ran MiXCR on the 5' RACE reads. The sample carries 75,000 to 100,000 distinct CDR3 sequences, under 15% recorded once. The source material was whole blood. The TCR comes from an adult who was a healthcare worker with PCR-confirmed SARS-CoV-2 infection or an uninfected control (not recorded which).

The CDR3 sequence: CASSQGGGLWNYEQYF. CDR3 DNA: TGCGCCAGCAGCCAAGGGGGAGGACTCTGGAACTACGAGCAGTACTTC. V is TRBV4-1 and J is TRBJ2-7; D possibly corresponds to TRBD2 (6 bases). The V gene lost 1 base and the J gene lost 3 bases, with 16 bases spanning the gap. Germline V lookup: CDR1 MGHRA, CDR2 YSYEKL. This CDR3 is 16 amino acids long.